Presented here are 19 T cell receptor beta chains from one specimen sequenced in a study of shared T cell receptors in the human thymus. The repertoire was sequenced with immunoSEQ multiplex PCR; TCRdb's copy has only in-frame clones and lacks some. The data show more than 300,000 clones, more than 85% seen once. Sequences were obtained from thymocytes. The source of these receptors is a human donor.

This clone came up once. This chain connects TRBV27 to TRBJ2-7; D possibly corresponds to TRBD1 (5 bases). The CDR3 length is 13 residues. Trimming took off 4 bases at V and 3 bases at J, with 10 bases between the two ends. Germline CDR1 MNHEY, CDR2 SMNVEV (reference sequence). CDR3 region: CASSSDTYYEQYF. The CDR3 nucleotides are TGTGCCAGCAGTTCGGACACTTACTACGAGCAGTACTTC.

This clone has a single count. This sequence joins TRBV28 and TRBJ2-1, with TRBD1 matching over 8 bases. V gave up 3 bases and J gave up 0 bases; unmatched junction bases: 13. The CDR3 contains 19 residues. Germline V lookup: CDR1 MDHEN, CDR2 SYDVKM. DNA for the CDR3: TGTGCCAGCAGTTTCCGCCGGGGACAGGCCCGGAGCTCCTACAATGAGCAGTTCTTC. Translation: CASSFRRGQARSSYNEQFF.

The chain joins TRBV27 to TRBJ2-2; D gene ambiguous. Trimming removed 8 bases from V and 5 bases from J, with 3 bases in between. Germline assignment: CDR1 MNHEY and CDR2 SMNVEV (reference sequence). This CDR3 region has 10 residues. This CDR3 is CASGTGELFF. DNA of the CDR3: TGTGCCAGCGGAACCGGGGAGCTGTTTTTT.

The chain has TRBV18 and TRBJ2-7; D remains ambiguous. The CDR3 loop spans 19 amino acids. Trimming removed 2 bases from V and 2 bases from J, with 25 bases in between. Germline V CDR1 and CDR2: KGHSH, LQKENI. CDR3: CASSPWIKAAPGATYEQYF. DNA for the CDR3: TGTGCCAGCTCACCATGGATTAAGGCGGCCCCGGGCGCTACCTACGAGCAGTACTTC. The full variable domain, rest sourced from reference TRBV18 and TRBJ2-7, is NAGVMQNPRHLVRRRGQEARLRCSPMKGHSHVYWYRQLPEEGLKFMVYLQKENIIDESGMPKERFSAEFPKEGPSILRIQQVVRGDSAAYFCASSPWIKAAPGATYEQYFGPGTRLTVT.

The chain recombines TRBV5-4 with TRBJ2-3; maybe TRBD2 (6 bases). V was shortened by 3 bases and J by 0 bases, with 17 bases between the two germline ends. Per germline, CDR1 SGHNT and CDR2 YYREEE (reference sequence). This CDR3 has 17 amino acids. CDR3 region: CASSSPRDSGSTDTQYF. The CDR3 bases are TGTGCCAGCAGCTCCCCACGGGATAGCGGAAGCACAGATACGCAGTATTTT.

The chain employs TRBV7-9 and TRBJ1-1; D unclear. CDR3 length: 15 residues. With 4 bases removed from V and 1 base from J, the gap between germline ends came to 13 bases. Germline-derived CDR1 and CDR2 are SEHNR and FQNEAQ (reference sequence). CDR3 DNA sequence: TGTGCCAGCAGCTCACCCGACCACTCGAACACTGAAGCTTTCTTT. Its translation is CASSSPDHSNTEAFF.

CDR3 region: CASSGRAGTEDTQYF. In DNA, the CDR3 is TGTGCCAGCAGTGGGCGGGCAGGGACGGAAGATACGCAGTATTTT. The chain has TRBV25-1 and TRBJ2-3, with D tentatively TRBD1 or TRBD2 (5 bases each). This CDR3 is 15 amino acids long. Germline V gene lookup returns CDR1 MGHDK and CDR2 SYGVNS. V gave up 4 bases and J gave up 5 bases, with 16 bases separating them.

This chain links TRBV5-1 with TRBJ2-1; D perhaps matches TRBD2 (6 bases). The CDR3 extends over 12 amino acids. CDR1 and CDR2 (germline): SGHRS, YFSETQ. V lost 5 bases to trimming and J lost 14 bases, with 17 bases between them. The CDR3 protein is CASRDGSGVEFF. CDR3 bases: TGCGCCAGCAGGGACGGGTCGGGGGTGGAGTTCTTC. Combining the CDR3 with reference TRBV5-1 and TRBJ2-1 gives the whole variable domain KAGVTQTPRYLIKTRGQQVTLSCSPISGHRSVSWYQQTPGQGLQFLFEYFSETQRNKGNFPGRFSGRQFSNSRSEMNVSTLELGDSALYLCASRDGSGVEFFGPGTRLTVL.

The chain has TRBV5-1 and TRBJ2-1; 10 bases fit TRBD2. Germline CDR1 is SGHRS and CDR2 is YFSETQ. V gave up 0 bases and J gave up 8 bases; unmatched junction bases: 20. The CDR3 has 20 amino acids. CDR3 sequence reads: CASSLDALAGAPTTRDEQFF. In nucleotides, the CDR3 is TGCGCCAGCAGCTTGGATGCCCTAGCGGGAGCACCCACTACAAGGGATGAGCAGTTCTTC. Supplemented by reference TRBV5-1 and TRBJ2-1, the full variable domain reads KAGVTQTPRYLIKTRGQQVTLSCSPISGHRSVSWYQQTPGQGLQFLFEYFSETQRNKGNFPGRFSGRQFSNSRSEMNVSTLELGDSALYLCASSLDALAGAPTTRDEQFFGPGTRLTVL.

The genes are TRBV18 and TRBJ2-2; TRBD2 might be the D (5 bases). Germline CDR1 and CDR2: KGHSH and LQKENI. The V end was cut by 2 bases, the J end by 4 bases, with 17 bases between. CDR3 length equals 17 residues. As DNA, the CDR3 is TGTGCCAGCTCACCAGGTGCGGGTGGCGTAGGCACCGGGGAGCTGTTTTTT. As protein: CASSPGAGGVGTGELFF. Based on the CDR3 plus reference TRBV18 and TRBJ2-2, the full variable domain is NAGVMQNPRHLVRRRGQEARLRCSPMKGHSHVYWYRQLPEEGLKFMVYLQKENIIDESGMPKERFSAEFPKEGPSILRIQQVVRGDSAAYFCASSPGAGGVGTGELFFGEGSRLTVL.

The genes are TRBV6-5 and TRBJ2-5, with no clear D. The J call is doubtful: the DNA matches TRBJ2-7 better. This CDR3 is 14 amino acids long. Germline loops: CDR1 MNHEY, CDR2 SVGAGI. CDR3 DNA: TGTGCCAGCAGTTACTCAGATTCGCGTTACGAGCAGTACTTC. This encodes CASSYSDSRYEQYF.

The chain joins TRBV5-6 to TRBJ2-4, with 7 bases identical to TRBD1. CDR3 length equals 16 residues. Trimming took 5 bases from V and 1 from J; bases not matched to a gene: 9. The germline gives CDR1 SGHDT, CDR2 YYEEEE. CDR3 DNA: TGTGCCAGCAGAAAAACAGGGGAGTGGGCCAAAAACATTCAGTACTTC. This translates into CASRKTGEWAKNIQYF.

The V call is TRBV4-2, the J call TRBJ2-7; either TRBD1 or TRBD2 may fit D (5 bases each). With 0 bases removed from V and 5 bases from J, the gap between germline ends came to 14 bases. The CDR3 runs to 15 residues. Germline CDR1 LGHNA, CDR2 YNFKEQ. The CDR3, as DNA: TGTGCCAGCAGCCAAGAGAAGGTAAGGGACCACGAGCAGTACTTC. It encodes CASSQEKVRDHEQYF.

This clone occurred a few times. The chain combines TRBV28 with TRBJ1-2; the D is unclear. This CDR3 region has 14 residues. V lost 2 bases to trimming and J lost 2 bases, with 9 bases between them. Germline V gene lookup returns CDR1 MDHEN and CDR2 SYDVKM. The CDR3 DNA follows: TGTGCCAGCAGTTTAGGTGGCAGAAACTATGGCTACACCTTC. Protein sequence: CASSLGGRNYGYTF.

The V and J genes are TRBV5-4 and TRBJ2-4; 12 bases fit TRBD2. Germline CDR1 reads SGHNT; CDR2 reads YYREEE (reference sequence). This CDR3 comprises 16 residues. Trimming took 3 bases from V and 8 from J; bases not matched to a gene: 9. For the CDR3, the DNA is TGTGCCAGCAGCTCACTAGCGGGAGGCTCTATGGACATTCAGTACTTC. Protein: CASSSLAGGSMDIQYF.

This sequence joins TRBV28 and TRBJ2-7; 9 nucleotides line up with TRBD2. The V gene's germline CDR1 is MDHEN and CDR2 SYDVKM. After removal of 8 bases from V and 0 bases from J, the junction contained 5 bases not matched to a gene. CDR3 size: 14 residues. The CDR3 DNA reads TGTGCCAGCTCCCCGGGACTAGCCTCCTACGAGCAGTACTTC. Residues: CASSPGLASYEQYF.

This clone was observed a single time. J is TRBJ2-1 and V is TRBV4-1; the D gene is possibly TRBD2 (5 bases). CDR1 is MGHRA, CDR2 YSYEKL, per germline. The CDR3 totals 14 residues. Trimming removed 4 bases at V and 14 bases at J, with 21 bases between. The CDR3 sequence is CASSPAVLYEDEFF. The CDR3 DNA sequence: TGCGCCAGCAGCCCAGCGGTACTATATGAGGATGAGTTCTTC.

The chain employs TRBV6-1 and TRBJ2-2; D is possibly TRBD2 (6 bases). Trimming left V 5 bases short and J 4 bases short, with 11 bases between. The CDR3 has 14 residues. The germline CDR1 and CDR2 sequences are MNHNS and SASEGT. CDR3 sequence reads: CASSHRDSTGELFF. The CDR3 coding sequence is TGTGCCAGCAGTCACCGGGACTCCACCGGGGAGCTGTTTTTT.

This chain joins TRBV7-3 and TRBJ1-1; no clear D. The CDR3 extends over 13 amino acids. The V end was cut by 3 bases, the J end by 2 bases, with 7 bases between. CDR1 is SGHTA and CDR2 is FQGTGA in the germline V gene. The CDR3 loop is CASSLACNTEAFF. In DNA form, the CDR3 reads TGTGCCAGCAGCTTGGCCTGCAACACTGAAGCTTTCTTT. Drawing the rest from reference TRBV7-3 and TRBJ1-1, the complete variable domain is GAGVSQTPSNKVTEKGKYVELRCDPISGHTALYWYRQSLGQGPEFLIYFQGTGAADDSGLPNDRFFAVRPEGSVSTLKIQRTERGDSAVYLCASSLACNTEAFFGQGTRLTVV.